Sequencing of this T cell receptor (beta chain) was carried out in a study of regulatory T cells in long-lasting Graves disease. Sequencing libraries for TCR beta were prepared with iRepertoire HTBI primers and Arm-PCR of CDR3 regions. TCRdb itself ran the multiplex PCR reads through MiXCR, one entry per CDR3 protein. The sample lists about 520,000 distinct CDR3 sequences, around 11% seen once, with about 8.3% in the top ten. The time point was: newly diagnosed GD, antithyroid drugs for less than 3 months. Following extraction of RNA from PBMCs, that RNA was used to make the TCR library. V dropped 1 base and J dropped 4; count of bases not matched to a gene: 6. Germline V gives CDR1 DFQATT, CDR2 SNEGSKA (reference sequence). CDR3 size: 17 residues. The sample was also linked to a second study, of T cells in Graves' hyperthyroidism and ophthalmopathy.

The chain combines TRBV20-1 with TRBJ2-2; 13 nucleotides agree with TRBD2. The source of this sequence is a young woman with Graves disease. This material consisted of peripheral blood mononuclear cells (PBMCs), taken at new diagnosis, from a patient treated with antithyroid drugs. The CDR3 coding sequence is TGCAGTGCTAGAGGGGGCGGGACTAGCGGGGTCACCGGGGAGCTGTTTTTT. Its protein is CSARGGGTSGVTGELFF.